This passage covers 7 T cell receptor beta chains from one sample sequenced in a study of Graves' ophthalmopathy and Graves' hyperthyroidism (dated by TCRdb to between 2018 and 2020). For sequencing, an Illumina HiSeq 2000 was employed. For repertoire sequencing, the TCR beta CDR3 regions were amplified from RNA transcripts. The first round was an RT-PCR using HTBI primers with the Qiagen OneStep RT-PCR kit, and this first round was followed by a second-round multiplex PCR, then size selection and purification. TCRdb's own reprocessing of the public reads used fastp at Q25 and MiXCR and kept productive beta chains. Here each entry gathers all rows of one CDR3 protein and keeps the most common genes and DNA. The sample table holds more than 1,000,000 distinct CDR3 sequences, of which 36% were seen once. The top ten hold around 10% of the sample. The sample taken for sequencing was peripheral blood or thyroid tissue (not recorded which). These receptors were collected from an adult man with Graves' hyperthyroidism.

The chain recombines TRBV7-9 with TRBJ1-2; D perhaps matches TRBD1 (5 bases). The CDR3 runs to 14 residues. From germline, CDR1 is SEHNR and CDR2 FQNEAQ (reference sequence). Trimming left V 5 bases short and J 7 bases short, with 17 bases between. CDR3 sequence reads: CASSSGTAMSGYTF. The CDR3 DNA is TGTGCCAGCAGCAGCGGGACGGCTATGAGTGGCTACACCTTC.

The chain links TRBV7-2 to TRBJ1-6, with TRBD1 identical over 10 bases. The CDR3 length is 15 residues. The V gene end was trimmed by 6 bases and the J gene end by 8 bases; junction bases not matched to a gene: 7. Looked up from germline, CDR1 is SGHTA and CDR2 is FQGNSA. CDR3 sequence (DNA): TGTGCCAGCAGGTCTGGGACAGGGGTCCATTCACCCCTCCACTTT. Translating gives CASRSGTGVHSPLHF.

This clonotype was seen repeatedly, ten times or more. DNA for the CDR3: TGTGCCAGCAGTGAGAATTTAAGTCCACAAGAGACCCAGTACTTC. This sequence encodes CASSENLSPQETQYF. The J gene is TRBJ2-5, the V gene TRBV2; D remains ambiguous. The V end was cut by 3 bases, the J end by 2 bases, with 13 bases between. The length of the CDR3 is 15 residues. Germline values: CDR1 SNHLY, CDR2 FYNNEI.

This clonotype was seen at least ten times. The chain has TRBV2 and TRBJ2-7; 12 bases are a match to TRBD1. The CDR3 loop spans 16 amino acids. CDR1 and CDR2 (germline): SNHLY, FYNNEI. Trimming removed 2 bases from V and 3 bases from J; junction bases left unmatched: 5. CDR3 residues: CASSEMGQGAVYEQYF. The DNA for the CDR3 is TGTGCCAGCAGTGAAATGGGACAGGGGGCAGTCTACGAGCAGTACTTC.

This clonotype was detected a few times. The chain couples TRBV5-6 to TRBJ2-5; TRBD1 matches at 11 bases. CDR1 is SGHDT and CDR2 is YYEEEE in the germline V gene. The CDR3 is 16 residues long. V dropped 5 bases and J dropped 7; count of bases not matched to a gene: 13. CDR3 in DNA: TGTGCCAGCAGGCGGGCGGGGACAGGGGGTCCAGGGACCCAGTACTTC. The encoded protein is CASRRAGTGGPGTQYF.

The chain joins TRBV2 to TRBJ1-5; no definite D call. The CDR3 runs to 14 residues. Germline CDR1 is SNHLY and CDR2 is FYNNEI. V dropped 3 bases and J dropped 4 bases, with 10 bases sitting between them. The CDR3 sequence: CASSDGLGNQPQHF. DNA for the CDR3: TGTGCCAGCAGTGACGGTTTAGGGAATCAGCCCCAGCATTTT.

With regard to this clonotype: This clone may be a read error of a much larger clone one base away. The V call is TRBV29-1, the J call TRBJ2-7; no firm D call. Germline CDR1 reads SQVTM; CDR2 reads ANQGSEA. The CDR3 is made up of 12 amino acids. The CDR3 here is CSARPENYEQCF. DNA for the CDR3: TGCAGTGCTAGGCCGGAGAACTACGAGCAGTGCTTC.